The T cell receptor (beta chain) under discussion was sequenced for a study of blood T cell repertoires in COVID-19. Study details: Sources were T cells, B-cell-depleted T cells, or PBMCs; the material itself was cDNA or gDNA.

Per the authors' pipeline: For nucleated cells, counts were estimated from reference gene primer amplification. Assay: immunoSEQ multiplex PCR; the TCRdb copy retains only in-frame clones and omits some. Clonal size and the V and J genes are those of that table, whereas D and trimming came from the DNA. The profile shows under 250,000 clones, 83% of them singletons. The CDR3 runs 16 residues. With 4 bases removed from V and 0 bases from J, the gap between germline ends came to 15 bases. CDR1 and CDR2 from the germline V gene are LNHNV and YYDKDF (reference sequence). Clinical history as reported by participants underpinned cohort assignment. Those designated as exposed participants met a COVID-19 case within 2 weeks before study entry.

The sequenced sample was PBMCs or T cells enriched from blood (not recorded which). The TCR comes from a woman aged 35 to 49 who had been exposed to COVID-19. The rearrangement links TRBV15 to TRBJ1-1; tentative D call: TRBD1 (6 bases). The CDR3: CATSTRGARMNTEAFF. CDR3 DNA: TGTGCCACCAGCACTCGGGGGGCGAGGATGAACACTGAAGCTTTCTTT.